This T cell receptor (beta chain) was identified in a study of T cells in Graves' hyperthyroidism and ophthalmopathy. Amplified TCR beta CDR3 regions came from RNA transcripts. The HTBI primer set drove a first-round RT-PCR of the TCR CDR3. MiXCR, applied by TCRdb to the multiplex PCR reads, yields one record per CDR3 protein. The repertoire holds more than 650,000 distinct CDR3 sequences, with roughly 15% as singletons. Diagnoses were made from clinical symptoms, serum measures (thyroxine and TRAb), thyroid ultrasound and orbital computed tomography. Fresh peripheral blood, 10 ml, was the source of the PBMCs. Many counts were recorded for this clonotype. The receptor was derived from a woman between 18 and 30 years old with Graves' hyperthyroidism. The sequencing sample was made of blood.

The CDR3 DNA sequence: TGTGCCAGCAGCCAAGGGCTGGGAGTCGGTCAGAACTATGGCTACACCTTC. It specifies CASSQGLGVGQNYGYTF. The chain carries TRBV3-1 and TRBJ1-2, with unresolved D. The CDR3 length is 17 residues. In germline, CDR1 is LGHDT, CDR2 YNNKEL (reference sequence). V was clipped by 1 base and J by 2 bases, with 17 bases between them. Full variable domain (outside the CDR3, taken from reference TRBV3-1 and TRBJ1-2): DTAVSQTPKYLVTQMGNDKSIKCEQNLGHDTMYWYKQDSKKFLKIMFSYNNKELIINETVPNRFSPKSPDKAHLNLHINSLELGDSAVYFCASSQGLGVGQNYGYTFGSGTRLTVV.